These 5 T cell receptor beta chains came from one sample sequenced in a study of technical replicates of blood from a handful of donors. Sequencing was performed with immunoSEQ multiplex PCR; in TCRdb, only in-frame clones are kept and a portion is missing. Of about 83,000 clones in the sample, more than 80% were seen once. Sequences were obtained from T cells isolated from PBMCs. Receptor source: a human donor in good health.

The CDR3 spells CASSLGQREGRNEQYF. CDR3 DNA sequence: TGCGCCAGCAGCTTGGGCCAGCGGGAGGGCCGGAACGAGCAGTACTTC. The V and J genes are TRBV5-1 and TRBJ2-7; 10 positions match TRBD2. Looked up from germline, CDR1 is SGHRS and CDR2 is YFSETQ. V dropped 0 bases and J dropped 5; count of bases not matched to a gene: 8. This CDR3 spans 16 amino acids.

The chain is built from TRBV6-5 and TRBJ1-2; weak D call: TRBD1 (5 bases). Trimming stripped 7 bases from V and 7 bases from J, with 19 bases between. The CDR3 extends over 14 amino acids. CDR1 and CDR2 (germline): MNHEY, SVGAGI. CDR3 sequence reads: CASTQTGGVGGYTF. DNA of the CDR3: TGTGCCAGCACTCAGACGGGGGGTGTAGGTGGCTACACCTTC.

This chain connects TRBV5-1 to TRBJ2-2; 8 nucleotides line up with TRBD1. V lost 5 bases and J lost 5; bases outside the gene matches: 14. Germline V CDR1 and CDR2: SGHRS, YFSETQ. This CDR3 has 17 residues. The DNA for the CDR3 is TGCGCCAGCAGACCTACAGCCGGGACAGGACCGACCGGGGAGCTGTTTTTT. Encoded protein: CASRPTAGTGPTGELFF.

The rearrangement links TRBV7-8 to TRBJ2-2; D might be TRBD2 (5 bases). V gave up 5 bases and J gave up 4 bases, with 8 bases separating them. The CDR3 contains 13 residues. Germline lookup yields CDR1 SGHVS and CDR2 FQNEAQ. The CDR3: CASSRGLTGELFF. CDR3 sequence (DNA): TGTGCCAGCAGCCGAGGGCTCACCGGGGAGCTGTTTTTT.

The J gene is TRBJ1-2, the V gene TRBV19; D is uncertain. Germline CDR1 is LNHDA and CDR2 is SQIVND (reference sequence). Trimming removed 4 bases at V and 8 bases at J, with 20 bases between. The CDR3 spans 15 residues. The CDR3 loop reads CASSTSGRGGLGYTF. The CDR3 nucleotides are TGTGCCAGTAGTACCTCCGGTCGGGGAGGTTTAGGCTACACCTTC.